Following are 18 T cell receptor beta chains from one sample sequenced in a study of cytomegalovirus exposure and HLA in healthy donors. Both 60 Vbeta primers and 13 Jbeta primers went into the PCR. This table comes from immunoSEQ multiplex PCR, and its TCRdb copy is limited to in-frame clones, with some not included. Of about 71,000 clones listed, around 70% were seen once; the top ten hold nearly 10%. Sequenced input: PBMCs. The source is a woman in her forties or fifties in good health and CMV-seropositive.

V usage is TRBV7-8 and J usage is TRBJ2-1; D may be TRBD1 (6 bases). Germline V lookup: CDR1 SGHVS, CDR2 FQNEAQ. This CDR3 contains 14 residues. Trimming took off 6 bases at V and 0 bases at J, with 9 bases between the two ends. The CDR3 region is CASSEGDSYNEQFF. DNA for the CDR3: TGTGCCAGCAGTGAGGGGGACTCCTACAATGAGCAGTTCTTC.

CDR3 in DNA: TGTGCCAGCAGCTATCCGGACAGGGCTATTGGCTACACCTTC. Protein sequence: CASSYPDRAIGYTF. The V call is TRBV7-2, the J call TRBJ1-2, with 8 bases lining up with TRBD1. The V gene's germline CDR1 is SGHTA and CDR2 FQGNSA. The CDR3 is made up of 14 amino acids. The V and J ends lost 4 bases and 7 bases, in that order; junction bases with no gene match: 8. Together with reference TRBV7-2 and TRBJ1-2, the CDR3 gives the full variable domain: GAGVSQSPSNKVTEKGKDVELRCDPISGHTALYWYRQSLGQGLEFLIYFQGNSAPDKSGLPSDRFSAERTGGSVSTLTIQRTQQEDSAVYLCASSYPDRAIGYTFGSGTRLTVV.

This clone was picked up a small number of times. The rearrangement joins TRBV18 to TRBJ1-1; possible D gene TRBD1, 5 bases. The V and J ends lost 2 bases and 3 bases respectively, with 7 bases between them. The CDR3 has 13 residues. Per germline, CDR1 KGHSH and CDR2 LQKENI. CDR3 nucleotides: TGTGCCAGCTCACCAACAGGTGACACTGAAGCTTTCTTT. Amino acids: CASSPTGDTEAFF.

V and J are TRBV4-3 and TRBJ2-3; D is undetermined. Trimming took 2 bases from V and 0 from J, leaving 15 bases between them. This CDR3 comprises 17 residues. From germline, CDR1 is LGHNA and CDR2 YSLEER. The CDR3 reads CASSQLPEKLSTDTQYF. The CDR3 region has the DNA TGCGCCAGCAGCCAATTACCCGAGAAACTTAGCACAGATACGCAGTATTTT.

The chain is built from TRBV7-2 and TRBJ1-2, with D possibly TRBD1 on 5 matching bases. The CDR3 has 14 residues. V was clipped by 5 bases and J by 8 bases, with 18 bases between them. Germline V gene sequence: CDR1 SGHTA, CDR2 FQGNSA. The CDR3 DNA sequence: TGTGCCAGCAGCACCCTGGGGGTGGGGGGAGGCTACACCTTC. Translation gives CASSTLGVGGGYTF.

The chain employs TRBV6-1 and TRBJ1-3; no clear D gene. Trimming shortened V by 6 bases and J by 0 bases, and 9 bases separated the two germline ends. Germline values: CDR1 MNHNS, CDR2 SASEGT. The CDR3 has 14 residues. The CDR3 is CASSPRDSGNTIYF. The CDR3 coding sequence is TGTGCCAGCAGCCCTCGAGACTCTGGAAACACCATATATTTT.

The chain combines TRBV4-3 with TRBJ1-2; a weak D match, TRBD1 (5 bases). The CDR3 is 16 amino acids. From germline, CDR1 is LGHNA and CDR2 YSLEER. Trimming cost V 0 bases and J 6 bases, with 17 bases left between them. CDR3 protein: CASSQEPVPGVNGYTF. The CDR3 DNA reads TGCGCCAGCAGCCAAGAACCGGTTCCGGGGGTCAATGGCTACACCTTC.

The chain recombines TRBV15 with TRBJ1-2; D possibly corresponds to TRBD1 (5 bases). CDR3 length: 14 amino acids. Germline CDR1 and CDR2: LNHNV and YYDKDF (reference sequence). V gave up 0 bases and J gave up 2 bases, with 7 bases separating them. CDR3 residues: CATSREGVNYGYTF. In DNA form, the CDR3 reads TGTGCCACCAGCAGAGAAGGGGTCAACTATGGCTACACCTTC.

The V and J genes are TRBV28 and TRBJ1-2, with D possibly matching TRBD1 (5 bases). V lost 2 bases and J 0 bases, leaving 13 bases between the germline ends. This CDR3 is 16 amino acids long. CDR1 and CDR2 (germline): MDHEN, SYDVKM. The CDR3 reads CASSLPPGPPNYGYTF. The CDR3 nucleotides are TGTGCCAGCAGTTTACCTCCAGGGCCTCCTAACTATGGCTACACCTTC.

CDR3 sequence: CASSILNMNTEAFF. The DNA of the CDR3 is TGTGCCAGTAGCATACTTAATATGAACACTGAAGCTTTCTTT. The V and J genes are TRBV19 and TRBJ1-1, with D hard to call. Trimming left V 6 bases short and J 0 bases short, with 11 bases between. Per the germline V gene, CDR1 is LNHDA and CDR2 is SQIVND (reference sequence). This CDR3 region has 14 residues.

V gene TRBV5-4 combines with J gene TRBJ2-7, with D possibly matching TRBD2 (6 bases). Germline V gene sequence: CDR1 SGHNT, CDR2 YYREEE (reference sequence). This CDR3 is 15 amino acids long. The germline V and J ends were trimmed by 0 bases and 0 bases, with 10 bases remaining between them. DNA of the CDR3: TGTGCCAGCAGCTTGGGACGGGGGAGCTCCTACGAGCAGTACTTC. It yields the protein CASSLGRGSSYEQYF.

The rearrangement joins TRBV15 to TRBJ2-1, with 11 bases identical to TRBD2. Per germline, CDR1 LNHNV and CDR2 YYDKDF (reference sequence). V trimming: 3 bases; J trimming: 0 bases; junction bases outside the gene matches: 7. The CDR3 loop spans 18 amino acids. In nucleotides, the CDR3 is TGTGCCACCAGCAGTGATTTAGCGGGAGGGCCCTCCTACAATGAGCAGTTCTTC. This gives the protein CATSSDLAGGPSYNEQFF.

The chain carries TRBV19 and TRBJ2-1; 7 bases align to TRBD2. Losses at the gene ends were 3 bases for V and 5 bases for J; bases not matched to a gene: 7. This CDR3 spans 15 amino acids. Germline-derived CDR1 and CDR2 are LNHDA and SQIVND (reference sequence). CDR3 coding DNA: TGTGCCAGTAGTATCTCGACTAGCTCTCACAATGAGCAGTTCTTC. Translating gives CASSISTSSHNEQFF.

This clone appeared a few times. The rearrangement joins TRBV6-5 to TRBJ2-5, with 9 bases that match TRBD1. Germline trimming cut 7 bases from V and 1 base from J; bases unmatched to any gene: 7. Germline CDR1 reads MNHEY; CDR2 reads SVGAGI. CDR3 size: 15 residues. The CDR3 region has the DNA TGTGCCAGCACTCGACAGGGGGGGCTCCAAGAGACCCAGTACTTC. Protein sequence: CASTRQGGLQETQYF.

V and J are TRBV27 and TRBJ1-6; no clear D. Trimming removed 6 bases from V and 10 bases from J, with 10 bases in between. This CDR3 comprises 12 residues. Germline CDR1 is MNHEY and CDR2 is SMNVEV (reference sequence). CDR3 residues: CASRTSSSPLHF. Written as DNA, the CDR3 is TGTGCCAGCAGGACCAGTAGCTCACCCCTCCACTTT.

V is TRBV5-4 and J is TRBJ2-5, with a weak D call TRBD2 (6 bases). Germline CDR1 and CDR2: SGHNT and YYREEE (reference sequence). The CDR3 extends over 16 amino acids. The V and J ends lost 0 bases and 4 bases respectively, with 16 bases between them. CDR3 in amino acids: CASSLDGQEGLETQYF. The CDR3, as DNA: TGTGCCAGCAGCTTGGATGGGCAGGAGGGGTTAGAGACCCAGTACTTC.

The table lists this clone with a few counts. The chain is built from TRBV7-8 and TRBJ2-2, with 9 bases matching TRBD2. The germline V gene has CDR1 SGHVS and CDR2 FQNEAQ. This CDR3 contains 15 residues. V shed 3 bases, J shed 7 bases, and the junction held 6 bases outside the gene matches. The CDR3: CASSLPSGTVGELFF. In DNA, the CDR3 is TGTGCCAGCAGCTTGCCTAGCGGGACGGTCGGGGAGCTGTTTTTT.

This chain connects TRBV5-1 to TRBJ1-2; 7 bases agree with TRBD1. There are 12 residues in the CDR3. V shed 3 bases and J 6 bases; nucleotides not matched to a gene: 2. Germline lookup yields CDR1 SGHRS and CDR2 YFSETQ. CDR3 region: CASSSGQDGYTF. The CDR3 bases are TGCGCCAGCAGCTCTGGACAGGATGGCTACACCTTC.